The 26 T cell receptor beta chains reported below all come from one sample, sequenced in a study of blood T cell repertoires in COVID-19. Libraries were prepared by immunoSEQ multiplex PCR; TCRdb keeps only in-frame clonotypes and omits some of them. The data contain some 160,000 clones, 85% to 90% of them seen just once; the ten biggest clones take up 2.5% to 3%. The sample comprised peripheral blood. The receptors originated from a woman aged 80 or older with COVID-19, enrolled during active disease.

Only a few counts were recorded for this clone. Here the CDR3 reads CASGGTGTNYGYTF. The DNA for the CDR3 is TGTGCCAGCGGAGGGACGGGCACCAACTATGGCTACACCTTC. The chain couples TRBV28 to TRBJ1-2, with TRBD1 as a possible D gene (5 bases). The CDR3 runs to 14 residues. V was clipped by 8 bases and J by 2 bases, with 15 bases between them. CDR1 is MDHEN and CDR2 is SYDVKM in the germline V gene.

V is TRBV6-5 and J is TRBJ1-3; a possible D gene is TRBD1 (5 bases). This CDR3 comprises 16 residues. V lost 2 bases to trimming and J lost 1 base, with 12 bases between them. From germline, CDR1 is MNHEY and CDR2 SVGAGI. CDR3 coding DNA: TGTGCCAGCAGTTACAGGGGCGAAGGTTCTGGAAACACCATATATTTT. It translates to CASSYRGEGSGNTIYF.

With respect to this clone: Other DNA sequences from this sample encode an identical CDR3 as well. This chain joins TRBV5-1 and TRBJ2-2, with D maybe TRBD1 (6 bases). The germline CDR1 and CDR2 sequences are SGHRS and YFSETQ. The CDR3 has 16 residues. Trimming left V 2 bases short and J 0 bases short, with 11 bases between. CDR3 DNA sequence: TGCGCCAGCAGCTTAGGAGACAGGACGAACACCGGGGAGCTGTTTTTT. This translates into CASSLGDRTNTGELFF.

The rearrangement uses TRBV9 and TRBJ2-2; TRBD2 might be the D (6 bases). This CDR3 contains 12 residues. Germline lookup yields CDR1 SGDLS and CDR2 YYNGEE. V was cut by 6 bases and J by 5 bases, with 8 bases left in between. The CDR3 DNA is TGTGCCAGCAACGGGAGAACCGGGGAGCTGTTTTTT. Protein product: CASNGRTGELFF.

The chain combines TRBV19 with TRBJ1-1; D is unresolved. Trimming left V 1 base short and J 1 base short, with 7 bases between. This CDR3 has 14 residues. The germline V gene has CDR1 LNHDA and CDR2 SQIVND (reference sequence). The CDR3 sequence: CASSIVRGNTEAFF. DNA for the CDR3: TGTGCCAGTAGTATAGTCAGAGGGAACACTGAAGCTTTCTTT.

This rearrangement joins TRBV11-2 to TRBJ2-7; weak D call: TRBD2 (6 bases). This CDR3 region has 14 residues. Trimming cost V 2 bases and J 3 bases, with 11 bases left between them. Looked up from germline, CDR1 is SGHAT and CDR2 is FQNNGV. In DNA form, the CDR3 reads TGTGCCAGCAGCTTAACTAGCTCCAACTACGAGCAGTACTTC. Translated: CASSLTSSNYEQYF.

The chain links TRBV6-5 to TRBJ2-1, with D tentatively TRBD1 (6 bases). This CDR3 contains 14 residues. The germline gives CDR1 MNHEY, CDR2 SVGAGI. Trimming stripped 7 bases from V and 0 bases from J, with 10 bases between. The chain's CDR3 is CASTGQSSYNEQFF. CDR3 nucleotides: TGTGCCAGCACTGGACAGAGCTCCTACAATGAGCAGTTCTTC.

The count of this clone is one. CDR3 DNA: TGTGCCAGCAGTCCCGGGGGGGGCCTAAGCACAGATACGCAGTATTTT. Translated: CASSPGGGLSTDTQYF. This chain uses TRBV6-6 with TRBJ2-3, with 8 bases that match TRBD2. Germline CDR1 is MNHNY and CDR2 is SVGAGI (reference sequence). CDR3 length equals 16 residues. Trimming cost V 5 bases and J 0 bases; bases outside gene matches: 7.

The genes are TRBV6-5 and TRBJ2-5; a weak D match, TRBD1 (5 bases). The CDR3 contains 16 residues. Per germline, CDR1 MNHEY and CDR2 SVGAGI. The V and J ends lost 0 bases and 5 bases respectively, with 16 bases between them. In DNA, the CDR3 is TGTGCCAGCAGTTACTCGTGGGCCAGGGTAGAGGAGACCCAGTACTTC. Residues: CASSYSWARVEETQYF.

The table lists this clone with a few counts. This rearrangement joins TRBV20-1 to TRBJ1-2; D unresolved. The CDR3 totals 11 residues. CDR1 DFQATT and CDR2 SNEGSKA come from the germline V gene (reference sequence). V was clipped by 4 bases and J by 5 bases, with 8 bases between them. CDR3 sequence (DNA): TGCAGTGCTATGGGAGGTTATGGCTACACCTTC. It is translated as CSAMGGYGYTF.

This chain links TRBV21-1 with TRBJ2-7; TRBD1, the table's D call, was not compared with the DNA. TRBV21-1 is a documented pseudogene. The CDR3 totals 13 residues. CDR3 region: CASRRQGFGEQYF. CDR3 coding DNA: TGTGCCAGCAGGCGCCAGGGTTTTGGGGAGCAGTACTTC.

The V gene is TRBV5-1, the J gene TRBJ1-1; D call uncertain. V was cut by 0 bases and J by 4 bases, with 7 bases left in between. Germline V gene sequence: CDR1 SGHRS, CDR2 YFSETQ. CDR3 length: 13 amino acids. The CDR3 DNA reads TGCGCCAGCAGCTTGGGGCAGGCCACTGAAGCTTTCTTT. This sequence encodes CASSLGQATEAFF. The full variable domain, its missing parts supplied by reference TRBV5-1 and TRBJ1-1, is KAGVTQTPRYLIKTRGQQVTLSCSPISGHRSVSWYQQTPGQGLQFLFEYFSETQRNKGNFPGRFSGRQFSNSRSEMNVSTLELGDSALYLCASSLGQATEAFFGQGTRLTVV.

This sequence joins TRBV3-1 (or the pseudogene TRBV3-2) and TRBJ1-6; D is uncertain. Germline lookup yields CDR1 LGHDT and CDR2 YNNKEL (reference sequence). The germline V and J ends were trimmed by 0 bases and 10 bases, with 7 bases remaining between them. The CDR3 is 13 residues long. In nucleotides, the CDR3 is TGTGCCAGCAGCCAAGAGGCGGTGTCACCCCTCCACTTT. Protein sequence: CASSQEAVSPLHF.

The chain couples TRBV5-1 to TRBJ2-2; D not certain. V lost 0 bases and J 4 bases, leaving 10 bases between the germline ends. Looked up from germline, CDR1 is SGHRS and CDR2 is YFSETQ. This CDR3 spans 15 amino acids. The CDR3 protein is CASSLGGLGTGELFF. The DNA of the CDR3 is TGCGCCAGCAGCTTGGGAGGTCTTGGCACCGGGGAGCTGTTTTTT.

The chain combines TRBV9 with TRBJ2-7; 12 positions agree with TRBD2. Germline loops: CDR1 SGDLS, CDR2 YYNGEE. The ends lost 0 bases at V and 6 bases at J; junction bases unmatched: 4. The CDR3 loop spans 15 amino acids. CDR3 residues: CASSVGTSGTGEQYF. Written as DNA, the CDR3 is TGTGCCAGCAGCGTAGGGACTAGCGGGACCGGCGAGCAGTACTTC. Full variable domain (rest looked up from reference TRBV9 and TRBJ2-7): DSGVTQTPKHLITATGQRVTLRCSPRSGDLSVYWYQQSLDQGLQFLIQYYNGEERAKGNILERFSAQQFPDLHSELNLSSLELGDSALYFCASSVGTSGTGEQYFGPGTRLTVT.

The rearrangement links TRBV20-1 to TRBJ1-1, with D possibly being TRBD1 (6 bases). The CDR3 covers 13 residues. The V gene's germline CDR1 is DFQATT and CDR2 SNEGSKA (reference sequence). The germline V and J ends were trimmed by 3 bases and 4 bases, with 12 bases remaining between them. The CDR3 region is CSASLGAGTEAFF. The CDR3 nucleotides are TGCAGTGCTAGTTTGGGGGCCGGCACTGAAGCTTTCTTT.

This clone turned up a few times. The gene calls are TRBV24-1 and TRBJ2-5, with D maybe TRBD2 (5 bases). Germline CDR1 and CDR2: KGHDR and SFDVKD. The CDR3 loop spans 11 amino acids. Between the trimmed V and J ends, which lost 9 bases and 5 bases, there was a span of 9 bases. Here the CDR3 reads CATQTGETQYF. CDR3 nucleotides: TGTGCCACCCAAACGGGGGAGACCCAGTACTTC.

The J gene is TRBJ2-1, the V gene TRBV7-2; 9 bases are a match to TRBD2. The V and J ends lost 5 bases and 8 bases, in that order; junction bases with no gene match: 13. Per germline, CDR1 SGHTA and CDR2 FQGNSA. The CDR3 is 16 amino acids. The CDR3 coding sequence is TGTGCCAGCAGCGTCGGGATTAGCGGGAGTGTGGATGAGCAGTTCTTC. It is translated as CASSVGISGSVDEQFF.

This chain joins TRBV3-1 (or the pseudogene TRBV3-2) and TRBJ2-2; weak D call: TRBD1 (6 bases). CDR3 length equals 15 residues. V gave up 6 bases and J gave up 2 bases, with 13 bases separating them. Germline V gene data show CDR1 as LGHDT and CDR2 as YNNKEL (reference sequence). The DNA for the CDR3 is TGTGCCAGCAGACGACAGGACCTCAACACCGGGGAGCTGTTTTTT. This gives the protein CASRRQDLNTGELFF.

The chain joins TRBV4-2 to TRBJ2-7; D remains unclear. Germline V gives CDR1 LGHNA, CDR2 YNFKEQ. With 1 base removed from V and 2 bases from J, the gap between germline ends came to 6 bases. The CDR3 totals 13 residues. The CDR3 loop reads CASSQGDTYEQYF. The DNA for the CDR3 is TGTGCCAGCAGCCAAGGTGACACCTACGAGCAGTACTTC.

The gene calls are TRBV6-4 and TRBJ2-3; D call uncertain. Germline V gene data show CDR1 as MRHNA and CDR2 as SNTAGT. CDR3 length: 16 residues. V lost 5 bases and J 4 bases, leaving 19 bases between the germline ends. The CDR3: CASSSSAGIIPDTQYF. In DNA form, the CDR3 reads TGTGCCAGCAGTTCCTCCGCAGGAATAATCCCAGATACGCAGTATTTT.

The V call is TRBV19, the J call TRBJ2-1, with unresolved D. Germline V gene data show CDR1 as LNHDA and CDR2 as SQIVND (reference sequence). This CDR3 spans 15 amino acids. The ends were cut back, 6 bases at V and 4 bases at J, with 16 bases in the middle. CDR3 nucleotides: TGTGCCAGTAGACCCGGCTCGGAGAGTTACAATGAGCAGTTCTTC. It encodes CASRPGSESYNEQFF.

The CDR3 region is CASSMTGGQITGELFF. CDR3 nucleotide sequence: TGTGCCAGTAGTATGACGGGAGGACAGATCACCGGGGAGCTGTTTTTT. The chain has TRBV19 and TRBJ2-2; possible D gene TRBD2, 7 bases. Germline-derived CDR1 and CDR2 are LNHDA and SQIVND (reference sequence). V was cut by 3 bases and J by 4 bases, with 15 bases left in between. This CDR3 is 16 amino acids long.

The chain uses TRBV29-1 and TRBJ1-3, with D perhaps TRBD1 (6 bases). CDR3 length: 14 amino acids. Germline CDR1 is SQVTM and CDR2 is ANQGSEA. Trimming stripped 3 bases from V and 2 bases from J, with 11 bases between. The CDR3, as DNA: TGCAGCGTTGACCAGGGGAATACTGGAAACACCATATATTTT. It is translated as CSVDQGNTGNTIYF.

The gene calls are TRBV2 and TRBJ2-6; D may be TRBD2 (5 bases). Germline V CDR1 and CDR2: SNHLY, FYNNEI. The CDR3 is 13 amino acids. The V gene lost 7 bases and the J gene lost 4 bases, with 8 bases spanning the gap. CDR3 coding DNA: TGTGCCAGCACGGAGGCCGGGGCCAACGTCCTGACTTTC. Translated: CASTEAGANVLTF.

This clone has only one observation. The chain has TRBV5-6 and TRBJ2-3; possibly TRBD2 for D (6 bases). Germline V gives CDR1 SGHDT, CDR2 YYEEEE. The germline V and J ends were trimmed by 0 bases and 6 bases, with 14 bases remaining between them. The CDR3 extends over 15 amino acids. The CDR3 here is CASSLARQAGDTQYF. CDR3 bases: TGTGCCAGCAGCTTGGCCCGGCAGGCGGGGGATACGCAGTATTTT.